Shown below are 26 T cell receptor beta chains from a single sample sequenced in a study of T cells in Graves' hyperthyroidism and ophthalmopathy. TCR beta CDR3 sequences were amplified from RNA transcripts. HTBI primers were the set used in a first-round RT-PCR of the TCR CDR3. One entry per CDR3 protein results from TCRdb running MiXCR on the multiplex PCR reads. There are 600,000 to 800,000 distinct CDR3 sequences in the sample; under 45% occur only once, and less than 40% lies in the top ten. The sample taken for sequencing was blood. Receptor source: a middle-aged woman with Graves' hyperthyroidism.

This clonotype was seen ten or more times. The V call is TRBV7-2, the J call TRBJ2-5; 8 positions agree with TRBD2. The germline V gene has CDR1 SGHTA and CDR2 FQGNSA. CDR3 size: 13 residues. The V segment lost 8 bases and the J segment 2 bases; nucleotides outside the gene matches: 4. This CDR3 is CASAGGDQETQYF. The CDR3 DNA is TGTGCCAGCGCGGGGGGAGATCAAGAGACCCAGTACTTC.

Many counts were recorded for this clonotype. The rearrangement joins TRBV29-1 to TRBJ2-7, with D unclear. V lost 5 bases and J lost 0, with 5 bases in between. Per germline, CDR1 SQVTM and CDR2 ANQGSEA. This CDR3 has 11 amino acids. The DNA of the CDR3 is TGCAGCGTTCGTCTCTCCTACGAGCAGTACTTC. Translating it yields CSVRLSYEQYF.

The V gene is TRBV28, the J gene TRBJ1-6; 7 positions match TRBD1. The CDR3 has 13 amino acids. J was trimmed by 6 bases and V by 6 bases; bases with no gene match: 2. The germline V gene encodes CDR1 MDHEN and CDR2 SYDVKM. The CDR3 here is CASRNRGNSPLHF. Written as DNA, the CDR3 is TGTGCCAGCAGGAACAGGGGTAATTCACCCCTCCACTTT.

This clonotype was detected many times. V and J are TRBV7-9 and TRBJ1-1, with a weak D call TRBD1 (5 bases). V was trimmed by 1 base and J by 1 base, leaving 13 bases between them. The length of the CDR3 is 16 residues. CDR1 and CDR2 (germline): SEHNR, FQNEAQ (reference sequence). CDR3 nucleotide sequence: TGTGCCAGCAGCTTAGATCCCGCAGGGTGGAACACTGAAGCTTTCTTT. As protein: CASSLDPAGWNTEAFF.

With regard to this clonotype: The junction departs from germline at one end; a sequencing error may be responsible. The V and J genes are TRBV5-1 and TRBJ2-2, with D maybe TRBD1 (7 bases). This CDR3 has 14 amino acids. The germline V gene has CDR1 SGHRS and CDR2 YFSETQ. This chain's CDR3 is CASSQGGNTGGLFF. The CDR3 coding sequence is TGCGCCAGCAGCCAGGGGGGAAACACCGGGGGGCTGTTTTTT.

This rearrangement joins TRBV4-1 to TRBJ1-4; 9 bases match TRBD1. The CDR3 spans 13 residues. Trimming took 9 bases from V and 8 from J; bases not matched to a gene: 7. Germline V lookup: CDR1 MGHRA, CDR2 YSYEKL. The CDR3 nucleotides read TGCGCCAGTAAGGGACAGGGTGGAGAAAAACTGTTTTTT. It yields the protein CASKGQGGEKLFF.

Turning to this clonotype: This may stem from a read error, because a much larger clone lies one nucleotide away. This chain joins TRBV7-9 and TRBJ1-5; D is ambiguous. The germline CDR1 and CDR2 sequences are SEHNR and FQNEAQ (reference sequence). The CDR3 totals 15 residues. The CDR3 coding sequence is TGTGCCAGCAGCCCCTTTTACAGTAGCAATCAGCCCCGGCATTTT. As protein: CASSPFYSSNQPRHF.

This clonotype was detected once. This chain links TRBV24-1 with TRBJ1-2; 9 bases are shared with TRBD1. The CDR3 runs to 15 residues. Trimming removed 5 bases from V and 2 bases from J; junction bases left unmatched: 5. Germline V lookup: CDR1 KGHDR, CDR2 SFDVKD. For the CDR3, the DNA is TGTGCCACCAGTGTCGAGGGACAGGGAAACTATGGCTACACCTTC. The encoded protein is CATSVEGQGNYGYTF.

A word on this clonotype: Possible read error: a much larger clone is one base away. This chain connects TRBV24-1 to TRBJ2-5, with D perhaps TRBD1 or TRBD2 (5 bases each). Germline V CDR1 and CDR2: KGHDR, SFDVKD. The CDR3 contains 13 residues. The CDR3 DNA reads TGTGCCAGCACGGGACCAAGCCAAGAGACCCGGTACTTC. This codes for CASTGPSQETRYF.

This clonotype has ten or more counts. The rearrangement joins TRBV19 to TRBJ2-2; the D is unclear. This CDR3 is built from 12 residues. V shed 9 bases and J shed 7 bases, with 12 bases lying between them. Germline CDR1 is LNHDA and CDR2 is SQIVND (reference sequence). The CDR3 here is CASSLRGGELFF. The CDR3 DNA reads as TGTGCCAGCAGCTTACGCGGCGGGGAGCTGTTTTTT.

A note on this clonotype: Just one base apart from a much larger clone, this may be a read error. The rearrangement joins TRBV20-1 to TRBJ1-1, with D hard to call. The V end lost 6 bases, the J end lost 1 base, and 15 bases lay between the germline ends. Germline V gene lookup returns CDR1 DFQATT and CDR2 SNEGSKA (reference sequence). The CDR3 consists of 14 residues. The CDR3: CSAKDLSTNTEAFF. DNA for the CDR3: TGCAGTGCCAAGGACCTATCGACGAACACTGAAGCTTTCTTT.

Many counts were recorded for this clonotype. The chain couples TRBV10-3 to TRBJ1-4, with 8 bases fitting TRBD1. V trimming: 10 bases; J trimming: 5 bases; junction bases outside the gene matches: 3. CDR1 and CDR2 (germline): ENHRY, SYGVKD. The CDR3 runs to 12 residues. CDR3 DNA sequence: TGTGCCACTCGACAGGGGAATGAAAAACTGTTTTTT. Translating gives CATRQGNEKLFF.

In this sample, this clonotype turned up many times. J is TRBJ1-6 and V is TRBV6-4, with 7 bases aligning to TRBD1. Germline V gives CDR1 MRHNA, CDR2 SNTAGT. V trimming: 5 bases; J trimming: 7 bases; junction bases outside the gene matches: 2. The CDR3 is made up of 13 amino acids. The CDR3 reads CASSQGGNSPLHF. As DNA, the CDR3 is TGTGCCAGCAGTCAGGGGGGAAATTCACCCCTCCACTTT.

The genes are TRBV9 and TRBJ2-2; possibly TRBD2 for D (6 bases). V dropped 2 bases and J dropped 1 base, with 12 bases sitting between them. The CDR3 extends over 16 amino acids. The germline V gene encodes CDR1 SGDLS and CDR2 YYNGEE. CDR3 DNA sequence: TGTGCCAGCAGCGTGATGGTGGGAGGGAACACCGGGGAGCTGTTTTTT. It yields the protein CASSVMVGGNTGELFF.

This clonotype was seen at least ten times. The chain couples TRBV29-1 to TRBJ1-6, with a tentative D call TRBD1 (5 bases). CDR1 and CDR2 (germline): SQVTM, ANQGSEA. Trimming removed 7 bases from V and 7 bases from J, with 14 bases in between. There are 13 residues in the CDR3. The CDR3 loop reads CSAQTDLNSPLHF. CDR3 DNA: TGCAGCGCCCAGACAGACTTGAATTCACCCCTCCACTTT.

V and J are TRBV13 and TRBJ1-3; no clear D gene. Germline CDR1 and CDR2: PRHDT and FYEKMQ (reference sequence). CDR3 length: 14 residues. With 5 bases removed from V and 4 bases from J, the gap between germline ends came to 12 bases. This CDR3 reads CASSLPPVGNTIYF. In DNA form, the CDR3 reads TGTGCCAGCAGCCTCCCCCCGGTGGGAAACACCATATATTTT.

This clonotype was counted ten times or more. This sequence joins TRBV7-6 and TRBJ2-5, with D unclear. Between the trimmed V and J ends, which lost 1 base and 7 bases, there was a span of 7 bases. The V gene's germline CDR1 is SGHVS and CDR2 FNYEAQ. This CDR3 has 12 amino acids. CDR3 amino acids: CASSLGFGTQYF. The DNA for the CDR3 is TGTGCCAGCAGCTTAGGGTTTGGGACCCAGTACTTC.

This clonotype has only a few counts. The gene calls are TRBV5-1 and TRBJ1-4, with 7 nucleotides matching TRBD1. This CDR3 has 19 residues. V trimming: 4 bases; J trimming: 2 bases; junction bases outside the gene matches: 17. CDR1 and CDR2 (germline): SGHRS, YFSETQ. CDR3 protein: CASSLQTRDRHTTNEKLFF. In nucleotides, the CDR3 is TGCGCCAGCAGCCTCCAAACGAGGGACAGACATACTACTAATGAAAAACTGTTTTTT.

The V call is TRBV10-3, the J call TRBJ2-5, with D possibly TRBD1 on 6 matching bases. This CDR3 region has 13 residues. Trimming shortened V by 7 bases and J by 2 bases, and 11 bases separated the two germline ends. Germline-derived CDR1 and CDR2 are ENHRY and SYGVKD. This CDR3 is CAIKGEKQETQYF. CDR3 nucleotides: TGTGCCATCAAGGGGGAGAAACAAGAGACCCAGTACTTC.

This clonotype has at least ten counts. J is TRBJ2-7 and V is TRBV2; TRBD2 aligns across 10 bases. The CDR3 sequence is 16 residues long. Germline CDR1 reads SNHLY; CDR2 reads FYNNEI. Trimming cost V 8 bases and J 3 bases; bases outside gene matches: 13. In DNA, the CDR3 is TGTGCCAGCGTCAAAACACTGTCTAGCGGGAGCTACGAGCAGTACTTC. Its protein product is CASVKTLSSGSYEQYF.

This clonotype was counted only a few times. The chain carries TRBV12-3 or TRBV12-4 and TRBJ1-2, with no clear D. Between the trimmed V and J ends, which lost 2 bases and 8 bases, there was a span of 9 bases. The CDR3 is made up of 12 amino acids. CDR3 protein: CASSLPGRGYTF. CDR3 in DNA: TGTGCCAGCAGTTTACCTGGGCGAGGCTACACCTTC.

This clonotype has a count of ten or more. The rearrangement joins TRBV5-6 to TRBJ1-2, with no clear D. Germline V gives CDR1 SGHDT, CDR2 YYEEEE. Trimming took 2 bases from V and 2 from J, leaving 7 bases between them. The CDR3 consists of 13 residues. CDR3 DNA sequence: TGTGCCAGCAGCTTAGCTGGGAACTATGGCTACACCTTC. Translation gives CASSLAGNYGYTF.

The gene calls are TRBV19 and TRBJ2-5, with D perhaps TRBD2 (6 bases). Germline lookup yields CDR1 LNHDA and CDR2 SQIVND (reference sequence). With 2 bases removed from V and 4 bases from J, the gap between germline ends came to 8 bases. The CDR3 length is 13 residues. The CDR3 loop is CASSIKEGETQYF. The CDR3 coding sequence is TGTGCCAGTAGTATAAAGGAGGGAGAGACCCAGTACTTC.

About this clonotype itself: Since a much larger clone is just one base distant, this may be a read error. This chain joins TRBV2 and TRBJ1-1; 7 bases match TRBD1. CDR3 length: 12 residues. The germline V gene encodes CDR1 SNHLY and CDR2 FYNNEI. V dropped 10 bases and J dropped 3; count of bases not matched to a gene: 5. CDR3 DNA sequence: TGTGCCACGGGACAGCTGTACACTGAAGCTTTCTTT. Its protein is CATGQLYTEAFF.

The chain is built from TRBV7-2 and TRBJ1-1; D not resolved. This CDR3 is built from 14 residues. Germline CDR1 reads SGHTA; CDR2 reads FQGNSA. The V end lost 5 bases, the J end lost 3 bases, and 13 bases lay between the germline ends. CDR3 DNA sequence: TGTGCCAGCAGCCCCCCCCGATGGGACACTGAAGCTTTCTTT. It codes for CASSPPRWDTEAFF.

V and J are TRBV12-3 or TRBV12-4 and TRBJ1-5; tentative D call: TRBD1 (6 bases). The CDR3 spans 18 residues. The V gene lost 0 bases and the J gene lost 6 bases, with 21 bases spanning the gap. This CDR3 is CASSLAGADSLLAQPQHF. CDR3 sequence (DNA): TGTGCCAGCAGTTTAGCGGGGGCGGACAGTTTGCTAGCTCAGCCCCAGCATTTT.